The next 27 T cell receptor beta chains were all read from a single sample in a study of control samples from healthy donors and cancer patients. Only in-frame clones appear in the TCRdb table, and some are missing; sequencing was by immunoSEQ multiplex PCR. In the table there are more than 90,000 clones, roughly 91% of which are singletons. The sample taken for sequencing was blood. These receptors were taken from a man aged 25 to 45 in good health.

V gene TRBV9 combines with J gene TRBJ2-5; TRBD2 might be the D (6 bases). Trimming removed 0 bases at V and 2 bases at J, with 11 bases between. The CDR3 totals 15 residues. CDR1 and CDR2 from the germline V gene are SGDLS and YYNGEE. Here the CDR3 DNA reads TGTGCCAGCAGCGTAGCACTAGCCAAGCAAGAGACCCAGTACTTC. Encoded protein: CASSVALAKQETQYF.

The chain combines TRBV6-5 with TRBJ1-1; D might be TRBD1 (5 bases). Trimming removed 0 bases from V and 4 bases from J, with 9 bases in between. Germline V CDR1 and CDR2: MNHEY, SVGAGI. The CDR3 is made up of 14 amino acids. DNA of the CDR3: TGTGCCAGCAGTTACTCCGGGGGAGGCACTGAAGCTTTCTTT. Translated, it gives CASSYSGGGTEAFF.

The chain carries TRBV5-1 and TRBJ1-4, with 8 bases that match TRBD1. This CDR3 region has 16 residues. V lost 4 bases to trimming and J lost 0 bases; unmatched junction nucleotides: 5. Germline V CDR1 and CDR2: SGHRS, YFSETQ. The CDR3 loop is CASSMGQAATNEKLFF. As DNA, the CDR3 is TGCGCCAGCAGCATGGGACAGGCTGCAACTAATGAAAAACTGTTTTTT.

This chain uses TRBV2 with TRBJ2-7, with 9 bases identical to TRBD1. Trimming took 9 bases from V and 5 from J; bases not matched to a gene: 11. The germline V gene has CDR1 SNHLY and CDR2 FYNNEI. The CDR3 is 14 amino acids. The CDR3 coding sequence is TGTGCCAGAAGAGGGACAGGGATTGTCCACGAGCAGTACGTC. Amino acids: CARRGTGIVHEQYV.

The chain combines TRBV10-1 with TRBJ2-1, with TRBD2 matching 15 bases. The CDR3 length is 19 residues. The V and J ends lost 3 bases and 3 bases, in that order; junction bases with no gene match: 9. CDR1 WNHNN and CDR2 SYGVQD come from the germline V gene (reference sequence). The CDR3 loop reads CASSDSGLAGGLGYNEQFF. CDR3 in DNA: TGCGCCAGCAGTGATTCGGGACTAGCGGGAGGACTAGGCTACAATGAGCAGTTCTTC.

The J gene is TRBJ2-7, the V gene TRBV3-1 (or the pseudogene TRBV3-2), with D maybe TRBD2 (5 bases). This CDR3 comprises 13 residues. V lost 1 base and J lost 6, with 10 bases in between. CDR1 is LGHDT, CDR2 YNNKEL, per germline (reference sequence). The CDR3 coding sequence is TGTGCCAGCAGCCAAGTCAGCCGGGGCGAGCAGTACTTC. It specifies CASSQVSRGEQYF.

The chain is built from TRBV2 and TRBJ2-3, with D possibly being TRBD2 (6 bases). V dropped 4 bases and J dropped 5 bases, with 13 bases sitting between them. This CDR3 has 14 residues. Germline V lookup: CDR1 SNHLY, CDR2 FYNNEI. The CDR3 DNA reads TGTGCCAGCAGTGTGAACGGGGGAGGAGATACGCAGTATTTT. As protein: CASSVNGGGDTQYF.

The chain uses TRBV4-3 and TRBJ1-4; the D is unclear. The V end was cut by 0 bases, the J end by 14 bases, with 22 bases between. CDR1 and CDR2 from the germline V gene are LGHNA and YSLEER. The CDR3 is 16 residues long. The CDR3 reads CASSQDRFWARERLFF. The CDR3 DNA reads TGCGCCAGCAGCCAAGATCGTTTCTGGGCCCGGGAACGGCTGTTTTTT.

J is TRBJ2-1 and V is TRBV30; no firm D call. Trimming left V 5 bases short and J 7 bases short, with 21 bases between. Germline loops: CDR1 GTSNPN, CDR2 SVGIG (reference sequence). The CDR3 runs 15 residues. The CDR3 loop reads CAWDPSLGRGNEQFF. CDR3 sequence (DNA): TGTGCCTGGGACCCATCTTTGGGCCGTGGAAATGAGCAGTTCTTC.

This chain links TRBV3-1 (or the pseudogene TRBV3-2) with TRBJ1-6; tentative D call: TRBD1 (5 bases). V was cut by 5 bases and J by 0 bases, with 8 bases left in between. The CDR3 has 15 amino acids. Per the germline V gene, CDR1 is LGHDT and CDR2 is YNNKEL (reference sequence). CDR3: CASSEGSSYNSPLHF. The CDR3 coding sequence is TGTGCCAGCAGCGAGGGGAGCTCCTATAATTCACCCCTCCACTTT.

The rearrangement uses TRBV18 and TRBJ2-5; D unresolved. V lost 3 bases, J lost 2 bases, and 1 base lay in between. Germline CDR1 KGHSH, CDR2 LQKENI. The CDR3 spans 11 residues. CDR3 in DNA: TGTGCCAGCTCACCTCAAGAGACCCAGTACTTC. This sequence encodes CASSPQETQYF.

This clone was picked up one time. The chain recombines TRBV6-2 or TRBV6-3 with TRBJ1-5, with 7 bases matching TRBD1. V dropped 5 bases and J dropped 6; count of bases not matched to a gene: 7. There are 14 residues in the CDR3. Germline CDR1 and CDR2: MNHEY and SVGEGT. CDR3 residues: CASSRDRVVQPQHF. The CDR3 DNA reads TGTGCCAGCAGTCGTGACAGGGTCGTTCAGCCCCAGCATTTT.

The count of this clone is one. The chain uses TRBV4-3 and TRBJ2-1; 8 bases fit TRBD1. Germline assignment: CDR1 LGHNA and CDR2 YSLEER. The CDR3 runs to 15 residues. Losses at the gene ends were 1 base for V and 6 bases for J; bases not matched to a gene: 5. The CDR3 is CASSQGQGFTNEQFF. The CDR3 DNA reads TGCGCCAGCAGCCAAGGACAGGGGTTTACCAATGAGCAGTTCTTC.

The chain combines TRBV9 with TRBJ2-2; perhaps D is TRBD1 or TRBD2 (5 bases each). The CDR3 sequence is 15 residues long. The ends were cut back, 3 bases at V and 4 bases at J, with 13 bases in the middle. The germline gives CDR1 SGDLS, CDR2 YYNGEE. CDR3 loop: CASSESGRITGELFF. CDR3 DNA: TGTGCCAGCAGCGAATCGGGACGGATCACCGGGGAGCTGTTTTTT.

This CDR3 reads CASSQDRGKVSKTGELFF. DNA for the CDR3: TGTGCCAGCAGCCAAGATCGGGGAAAAGTAAGTAAAACCGGGGAGCTGTTTTTT. The genes are TRBV3-1 (or the pseudogene TRBV3-2) and TRBJ2-2; tentatively, D is TRBD2 (5 bases). The V gene's germline CDR1 is LGHDT and CDR2 YNNKEL (reference sequence). Trimming removed 0 bases from V and 5 bases from J, with 19 bases in between. The CDR3 spans 18 residues.

J is TRBJ1-2 and V is TRBV7-9; D perhaps matches TRBD1 (6 bases). V was cut by 5 bases and J by 3 bases, with 16 bases left in between. The CDR3 extends over 15 amino acids. CDR1 is SEHNR, CDR2 FQNEAQ, per germline (reference sequence). CDR3 residues: CASSATGNDYYGYTF. In DNA, the CDR3 is TGTGCCAGCAGCGCAACAGGGAACGATTACTATGGCTACACCTTC.

This chain links TRBV18 with TRBJ2-6; 10 bases are shared with TRBD1. Germline lookup yields CDR1 KGHSH and CDR2 LQKENI. Germline trimming cut 1 base from V and 3 bases from J; bases unmatched to any gene: 6. The length of the CDR3 is 18 residues. The CDR3 spells CASSPQRTGGVGANVLTF. CDR3 coding DNA: TGTGCCAGCTCACCACAAAGGACAGGGGGAGTTGGGGCCAACGTCCTGACTTTC. Full variable domain (rest looked up from reference TRBV18 and TRBJ2-6): NAGVMQNPRHLVRRRGQEARLRCSPMKGHSHVYWYRQLPEEGLKFMVYLQKENIIDESGMPKERFSAEFPKEGPSILRIQQVVRGDSAAYFCASSPQRTGGVGANVLTFGAGSRLTVL.

The chain links TRBV6-6 to TRBJ1-1; tentative D call: TRBD1 (5 bases). Germline CDR1 MNHNY, CDR2 SVGAGI (reference sequence). Trimming pared 0 bases from V and 12 bases from J, leaving 20 bases between. The CDR3 has 15 residues. CDR3 sequence: CASSYSTQYMGLPFF. CDR3 DNA: TGTGCCAGCAGTTACTCGACCCAGTATATGGGGCTGCCTTTCTTT.

This clone showed up just a few times. This chain uses TRBV5-8 with TRBJ2-1; D is uncertain. Germline assignment: CDR1 SGHTS and CDR2 YDEGEE. The CDR3 sequence is 16 residues long. The ends were cut back, 6 bases at V and 9 bases at J, with 25 bases in the middle. CDR3 in amino acids: CASIPSPVYETGEQFF. Here the CDR3 DNA reads TGTGCCAGCATCCCCTCCCCGGTTTACGAGACGGGTGAGCAGTTCTTC.

This chain joins TRBV19 and TRBJ2-3; D unclear. V was cut by 1 base and J by 5 bases, with 10 bases left in between. CDR3 size: 14 residues. CDR1 is LNHDA, CDR2 SQIVND, per germline (reference sequence). CDR3 DNA sequence: TGTGCCAGTAGTATAGCGGGCAGGAGAGATACGCAGTATTTT. Amino acids: CASSIAGRRDTQYF.

A note on this clone: Other DNA sequences in the same sample also yield this CDR3. The chain joins TRBV24-1 to TRBJ2-5; tentatively, D is TRBD1 (6 bases). Germline CDR1 reads KGHDR; CDR2 reads SFDVKD. Trimming removed 3 bases at V and 2 bases at J, with 12 bases between. The CDR3 extends over 15 amino acids. The CDR3 here is CATSDPGTPQETQYF. The CDR3, as DNA: TGTGCCACCAGTGATCCCGGGACACCACAAGAGACCCAGTACTTC.

This chain links TRBV5-1 with TRBJ2-7, with TRBD1 matching over 8 bases. V lost 0 bases and J lost 2; bases outside the gene matches: 13. This CDR3 region has 18 residues. Germline CDR1 is SGHRS and CDR2 is YFSETQ. The CDR3 loop reads CASSLDGTGGAPTYEQYV. The CDR3 region has the DNA TGCGCCAGCAGCTTGGACGGGACAGGTGGGGCCCCTACCTACGAGCAGTACGTC.

The chain carries TRBV7-8 and TRBJ1-3; the D gene is possibly TRBD1 (5 bases). The V and J ends lost 1 base and 0 bases respectively, with 28 bases between them. The CDR3 totals 22 residues. Looked up from germline, CDR1 is SGHVS and CDR2 is FQNEAQ. This CDR3 is CASSLGFGSSPGAANSGNTIYF. The CDR3 DNA reads as TGTGCCAGCAGCTTAGGATTTGGGAGCTCCCCCGGGGCAGCGAACTCTGGAAACACCATATATTTT.

V usage is TRBV3-1 (or the pseudogene TRBV3-2) and J usage is TRBJ2-3; 10 bases are a match to TRBD1. The CDR3 loop spans 15 amino acids. J was trimmed by 3 bases and V by 1 base; bases with no gene match: 1. The germline gives CDR1 LGHDT, CDR2 YNNKEL (reference sequence). The CDR3 DNA sequence: TGTGCCAGCAGCCAAGGGACAGGGGGTACAGATACGCAGTATTTT. As protein: CASSQGTGGTDTQYF.

J is TRBJ1-2 and V is TRBV27; D is perhaps TRBD1 (5 bases). V dropped 3 bases and J dropped 3 bases, with 8 bases sitting between them. CDR1 and CDR2 (germline): MNHEY, SMNVEV (reference sequence). The CDR3 is 13 residues long. The CDR3, as DNA: TGTGCCAGCAGTTTCCAGGGCTACTATGGCTACACCTTC. Translation: CASSFQGYYGYTF.

The chain combines TRBV6-5 with TRBJ2-3, with a possible D match to TRBD2 (5 bases). The V gene's germline CDR1 is MNHEY and CDR2 SVGAGI. The CDR3 totals 14 residues. V shed 4 bases and J shed 5 bases, with 13 bases lying between them. The CDR3 loop is CASSLGLAGDTQYF. The CDR3 nucleotides are TGTGCCAGCAGTTTAGGGCTAGCTGGAGATACGCAGTATTTT.

This sequence joins TRBV5-1 and TRBJ1-3; 8 nucleotides agree with TRBD1. The CDR3 extends over 14 amino acids. After removal of 5 bases from V and 2 bases from J, the junction contained 3 bases not matched to a gene. CDR1 is SGHRS and CDR2 is YFSETQ in the germline V gene. CDR3 residues: CASRWDRPGNTIYF. The CDR3 coding sequence is TGCGCCAGCAGGTGGGACAGGCCTGGAAACACCATATATTTT.